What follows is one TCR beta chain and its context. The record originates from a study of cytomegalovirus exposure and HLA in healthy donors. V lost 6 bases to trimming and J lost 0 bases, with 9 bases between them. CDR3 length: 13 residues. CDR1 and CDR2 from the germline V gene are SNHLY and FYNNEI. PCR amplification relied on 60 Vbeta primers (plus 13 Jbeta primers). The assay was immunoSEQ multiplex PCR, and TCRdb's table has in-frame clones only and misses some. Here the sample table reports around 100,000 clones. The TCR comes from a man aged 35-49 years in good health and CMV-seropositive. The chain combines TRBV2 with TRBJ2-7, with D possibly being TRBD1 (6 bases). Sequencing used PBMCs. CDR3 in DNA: TGTGCCAGCAGACGGGACACCTCCTACGAGCAGTACTTC. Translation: CASRRDTSYEQYF.